The 25 T cell receptor beta chains presented below share a single source sample, sequenced in a study of graft-versus-host responses after intestinal transplantation. The table came from immunoSEQ multiplex PCR; TCRdb's copy has only in-frame clones and leaves some out. This table has 40,000 or so clones, about 95% appearing once. The sample here was PBMCs, taken 16 days after intestinal transplant. The receptors shown here come from a human patient who received an intestinal transplant, so some T cells may come from the graft donor.

The J gene is TRBJ2-1, the V gene TRBV15, with 9 bases lining up with TRBD1. Looked up from germline, CDR1 is LNHNV and CDR2 is YYDKDF (reference sequence). The CDR3 is 13 residues long. Trimming removed 3 bases from V and 7 bases from J; junction bases left unmatched: 1. The CDR3 bases are TGTGCCACCAGCAGCGGGACAGGGAATGAGCAGTTCTTC. The encoded protein is CATSSGTGNEQFF.

This chain joins TRBV4-3 and TRBJ1-1; TRBD1 might be the D (5 bases). Germline V CDR1 and CDR2: LGHNA, YSLEER. V was cut by 3 bases and J by 11 bases, with 13 bases left in between. This CDR3 is 12 amino acids long. The CDR3 sequence: CASSHAQGEAFF. The CDR3 region has the DNA TGCGCCAGCAGCCATGCGCAGGGCGAGGCTTTCTTT.

V is TRBV5-1 and J is TRBJ2-7; 14 bases are a match to TRBD2. Trimming at V came to 2 bases and at J to 5 bases, leaving 6 bases not matched to a gene. Germline values: CDR1 SGHRS, CDR2 YFSETQ. The length of the CDR3 is 16 residues. CDR3 coding DNA: TGCGCCAGCAGCTTCAAGACTAGCGGGAGGGCCCACGAGCAGTACTTC. Protein sequence: CASSFKTSGRAHEQYF.

The rearrangement joins TRBV28 to TRBJ2-5; D uncertain. CDR1 is MDHEN and CDR2 is SYDVKM in the germline V gene. V was trimmed by 6 bases and J by 0 bases, leaving 5 bases between them. CDR3 size: 12 residues. CDR3 in DNA: TGTGCCAGCAGGTGGAACCAAGAGACCCAGTACTTC. Its protein is CASRWNQETQYF.

This clone was counted between two and nine times. The rearrangement joins TRBV7-2 to TRBJ1-3; D remains ambiguous. Between the trimmed V and J ends, which lost 3 bases and 2 bases, there was a span of 2 bases. Germline values: CDR1 SGHTA, CDR2 FQGNSA. This CDR3 comprises 12 residues. CDR3: CASSFPGNTIYF. CDR3 in DNA: TGTGCCAGCAGCTTTCCTGGAAACACCATATATTTT. Full variable domain (outside the CDR3, taken from reference TRBV7-2 and TRBJ1-3): GAGVSQSPSNKVTEKGKDVELRCDPISGHTALYWYRQSLGQGLEFLIYFQGNSAPDKSGLPSDRFSAERTGGSVSTLTIQRTQQEDSAVYLCASSFPGNTIYFGEGSWLTVV.

V usage is TRBV7-2 and J usage is TRBJ1-1; no definite D call. The CDR3 consists of 16 residues. Germline assignment: CDR1 SGHTA and CDR2 FQGNSA. V lost 2 bases to trimming and J lost 5 bases, with 18 bases between them. The CDR3 DNA reads TGTGCCAGCAGCTTAAGCGGGCCGAGAAGGTTAACTGAAGCTTTCTTT. It yields the protein CASSLSGPRRLTEAFF.

The chain combines TRBV6-5 with TRBJ1-3; no firm D call. The CDR3 has 14 amino acids. Germline assignment: CDR1 MNHEY and CDR2 SVGAGI. Trimming took off 6 bases at V and 0 bases at J, with 9 bases between the two ends. The CDR3 loop reads CASSRAFSGNTIYF. The CDR3 nucleotides read TGTGCCAGCAGCCGGGCCTTCTCTGGAAACACCATATATTTT.

In nucleotides, the CDR3 is TGCAGCGCCCTAGGGGGGGCAGGCGAAAAACTGTTTTTT. Protein: CSALGGAGEKLFF. The V gene is TRBV29-1, the J gene TRBJ1-4; D may be TRBD1 (6 bases). Per germline, CDR1 SQVTM and CDR2 ANQGSEA. The CDR3 sequence is 13 residues long. Deletions cut 7 bases from V and 8 bases from J, with 17 bases between.

This clone appeared once. This chain joins TRBV7-2 and TRBJ2-5; TRBD2 matches 10 bases. The V gene end was trimmed by 1 base and the J gene end by 5 bases; junction bases not matched to a gene: 16. The V gene's germline CDR1 is SGHTA and CDR2 FQGNSA. This CDR3 is 19 amino acids long. CDR3 sequence (DNA): TGTGCCAGCAGCTTAGAGGGGGCTAGCGGGAGAGTTGGAAGGGAGACCCAGTACTTC. As protein: CASSLEGASGRVGRETQYF.

Only one count was recorded for this clone. This chain links TRBV11-1 with TRBJ2-5, with TRBD2 matching over 12 bases. Looked up from germline, CDR1 is SGHAT and CDR2 is FQDESV (reference sequence). V was clipped by 1 base and J by 2 bases; unmatched bases: 5. This CDR3 has 17 amino acids. CDR3 sequence (DNA): TGTGCCAGCAGCTTAGTGGCTAGCGGGAGGGGACAAGAGACCCAGTACTTC. This encodes CASSLVASGRGQETQYF.

The J gene is TRBJ2-1, the V gene TRBV9, with 7 bases aligning to TRBD2. There are 15 residues in the CDR3. Germline V lookup: CDR1 SGDLS, CDR2 YYNGEE. With 0 bases clipped from V and 8 bases from J, the junction kept 8 bases outside the gene matches. The DNA for the CDR3 is TGTGCCAGCAGCGTAGTGAACGCGGGAGTCGATGAGCAGTTCTTC. Translation: CASSVVNAGVDEQFF.

Note on this clone: Relative to the germline gene, one junction end is altered; a read error may explain this. The identical CDR3 is also encoded by other nucleotide sequences in the sample. The chain recombines TRBV6-5 with TRBJ2-3; D is possibly TRBD2 (5 bases). The CDR3 loop spans 14 amino acids. Germline CDR1 MNHEY, CDR2 SVGAGI. DNA of the CDR3: TGCGCCAGCAGTTACCTGGGAGCCGCAGATACGCAGTATTTT. Translated, it gives CASSYLGAADTQYF.

This clone was counted once. The rearrangement uses TRBV29-1 and TRBJ2-5; TRBD2 matches at 10 bases. CDR1 and CDR2 (germline): SQVTM, ANQGSEA. V dropped 7 bases and J dropped 4; count of bases not matched to a gene: 12. CDR3 size: 15 residues. CDR3 DNA: TGCAGCGCCGACCTTAGCGGGAGGATATCAGAGACCCAGTACTTC. Its protein product is CSADLSGRISETQYF.

This chain links TRBV4-1 with TRBJ2-3; D may be TRBD2 (5 bases). The CDR3 runs to 14 residues. V was shortened by 2 bases and J by 0 bases, with 6 bases between the two germline ends. Germline loops: CDR1 MGHRA, CDR2 YSYEKL. Here the CDR3 DNA reads TGCGCCAGCAGCCAACTAGCTAGCACAGATACGCAGTATTTT. Its protein is CASSQLASTDTQYF.

This chain joins TRBV4-1 and TRBJ2-7; possibly TRBD2 for D (5 bases). The V and J ends lost 0 bases and 2 bases respectively, with 11 bases between them. The CDR3 runs to 15 residues. Germline CDR1 is MGHRA and CDR2 is YSYEKL. The CDR3 nucleotides read TGCGCCAGCAGCCAAGATCTTAGCGTGACCTACGAGCAGTACTTC. Translating it yields CASSQDLSVTYEQYF.

CDR3 in DNA: TGTGCCAGCAGCGCCTCATCTAGCCCCTCCTATGGCTACACCTTC. Residues: CASSASSSPSYGYTF. The chain uses TRBV9 and TRBJ1-2, with D unresolved. Germline values: CDR1 SGDLS, CDR2 YYNGEE. The CDR3 runs 15 residues. The V end was cut by 3 bases, the J end by 4 bases, with 16 bases between. The full variable domain, its missing parts supplied by reference TRBV9 and TRBJ1-2, is DSGVTQTPKHLITATGQRVTLRCSPRSGDLSVYWYQQSLDQGLQFLIQYYNGEERAKGNILERFSAQQFPDLHSELNLSSLELGDSALYFCASSASSSPSYGYTFGSGTRLTVV.

The rearrangement joins TRBV2 to TRBJ2-7; TRBD1 aligns across 9 bases. Germline V gives CDR1 SNHLY, CDR2 FYNNEI. Trimming took 5 bases from V and 0 from J; bases not matched to a gene: 11. CDR3 length: 17 residues. DNA for the CDR3: TGTGCCAGCAGTACCGGGACAGGGATCCGAAGCTCCTACGAGCAGTACTTC. Translation: CASSTGTGIRSSYEQYF.

CDR3 bases: TGTGCCAGCAGCTCCGGGACAGAATCCTACGAGCAGTACTTC. This translates into CASSSGTESYEQYF. V and J are TRBV13 and TRBJ2-7; the match to TRBD1 covers 7 bases. V shed 4 bases and J 1 base; nucleotides not matched to a gene: 4. Looked up from germline, CDR1 is PRHDT and CDR2 is FYEKMQ (reference sequence). This CDR3 spans 14 amino acids.

The chain couples TRBV4-3 to TRBJ1-5, with D unresolved. V gave up 4 bases and J gave up 7 bases, with 14 bases separating them. The length of the CDR3 is 14 residues. Germline V lookup: CDR1 LGHNA, CDR2 YSLEER. In DNA, the CDR3 is TGCGCCAGCAGCCCTACGGAGGGAAGGCAGCCCCAGCATTTT. It codes for CASSPTEGRQPQHF.

The genes are TRBV9 and TRBJ1-3, with D perhaps matching TRBD1 (6 bases). The CDR3 extends over 15 amino acids. CDR1 and CDR2 (germline): SGDLS, YYNGEE. V dropped 4 bases and J dropped 5 bases, with 16 bases sitting between them. The CDR3 bases are TGTGCCAGCAGCTCCGCAGGGGCATCCAGAAACACCATATATTTT. Translated, it gives CASSSAGASRNTIYF.

The V call is TRBV27, the J call TRBJ1-1, with D unclear. Trimming took off 3 bases at V and 3 bases at J, with 14 bases between the two ends. Per germline, CDR1 MNHEY and CDR2 SMNVEV (reference sequence). The CDR3 consists of 15 residues. The DNA of the CDR3 is TGTGCCAGCAGTTTCTCCCCTCCTCCTTACACTGAAGCTTTCTTT. This gives the protein CASSFSPPPYTEAFF.

The V gene is TRBV4-1, the J gene TRBJ2-7; TRBD1 matches at 8 bases. J gave up 5 bases and V 3 bases, and 6 bases lay outside the gene matches. From germline, CDR1 is MGHRA and CDR2 YSYEKL. The CDR3 is 14 residues long. This CDR3 reads CASSHDSGGHEQYF. CDR3 nucleotide sequence: TGCGCCAGCAGCCACGACTCAGGGGGCCACGAGCAGTACTTC.

This sequence joins TRBV4-1 and TRBJ2-2; possible D gene TRBD2, 5 bases. CDR3 length equals 14 residues. V lost 1 base and J lost 6, with 9 bases in between. Germline CDR1 MGHRA, CDR2 YSYEKL. DNA for the CDR3: TGCGCCAGCAGCCAAGTCCGGGATGCCGGGGAGCTGTTTTTT. Translation: CASSQVRDAGELFF.

The chain recombines TRBV5-1 with TRBJ2-1, with 11 bases matching TRBD2. The CDR3 is 15 amino acids. Germline CDR1 is SGHRS and CDR2 is YFSETQ. Trimming removed 1 base from V and 4 bases from J; junction bases left unmatched: 1. The CDR3 nucleotides are TGCGCCAGCAGCTTGAGGACTAGCGGGTACAATGAGCAGTTCTTC. It is translated as CASSLRTSGYNEQFF.

The rearrangement links TRBV29-1 to TRBJ2-3; TRBD1 matches 8 bases. The junction had 9 bases not matched to a gene; V was cut back by 6 bases and J by 4 bases. Germline lookup yields CDR1 SQVTM and CDR2 ANQGSEA. CDR3 size: 14 residues. The CDR3 here is CSVETGAGPDTQYF. The CDR3 bases are TGCAGCGTGGAGACAGGGGCGGGCCCAGATACGCAGTATTTT.